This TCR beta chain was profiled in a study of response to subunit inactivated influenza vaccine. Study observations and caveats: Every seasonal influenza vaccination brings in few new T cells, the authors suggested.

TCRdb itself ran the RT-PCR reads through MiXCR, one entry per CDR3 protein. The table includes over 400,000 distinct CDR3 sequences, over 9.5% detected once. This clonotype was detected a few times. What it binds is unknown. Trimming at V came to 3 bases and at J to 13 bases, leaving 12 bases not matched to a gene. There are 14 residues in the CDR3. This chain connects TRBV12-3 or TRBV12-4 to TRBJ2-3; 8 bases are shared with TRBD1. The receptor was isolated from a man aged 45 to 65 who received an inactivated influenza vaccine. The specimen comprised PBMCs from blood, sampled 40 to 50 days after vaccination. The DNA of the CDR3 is TGTGCCAGCAGTTTGGGGGCAGGGGGCCTCGTAAAGTATTTT. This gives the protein CASSLGAGGLVKYF.